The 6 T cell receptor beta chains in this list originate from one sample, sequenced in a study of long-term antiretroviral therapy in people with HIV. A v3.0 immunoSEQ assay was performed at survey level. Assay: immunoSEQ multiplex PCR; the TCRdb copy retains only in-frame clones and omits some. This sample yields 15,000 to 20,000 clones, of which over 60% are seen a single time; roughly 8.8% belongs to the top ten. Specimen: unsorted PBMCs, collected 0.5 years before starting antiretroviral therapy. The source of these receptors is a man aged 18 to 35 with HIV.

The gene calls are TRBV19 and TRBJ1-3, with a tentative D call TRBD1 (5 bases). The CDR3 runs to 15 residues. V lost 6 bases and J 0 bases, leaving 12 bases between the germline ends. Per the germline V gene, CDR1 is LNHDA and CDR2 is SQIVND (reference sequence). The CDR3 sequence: CASSYSGSSGNTIYF. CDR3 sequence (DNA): TGTGCCAGTAGCTATTCAGGGAGCTCTGGAAACACCATATATTTT.

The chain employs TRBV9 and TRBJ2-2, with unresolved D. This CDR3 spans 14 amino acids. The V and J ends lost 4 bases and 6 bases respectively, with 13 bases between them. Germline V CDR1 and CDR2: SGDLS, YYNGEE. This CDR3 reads CASSLSQWPGELFF. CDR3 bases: TGTGCCAGCAGCTTGTCACAGTGGCCCGGGGAGCTGTTTTTT.

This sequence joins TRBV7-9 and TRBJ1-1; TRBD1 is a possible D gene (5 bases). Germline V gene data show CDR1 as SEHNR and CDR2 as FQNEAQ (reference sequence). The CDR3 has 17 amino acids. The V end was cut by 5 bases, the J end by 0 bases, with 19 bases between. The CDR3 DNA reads TGTGCCAGCAGCCCTCCCGGGACGGTGACCATGAACACTGAAGCTTTCTTT. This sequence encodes CASSPPGTVTMNTEAFF.

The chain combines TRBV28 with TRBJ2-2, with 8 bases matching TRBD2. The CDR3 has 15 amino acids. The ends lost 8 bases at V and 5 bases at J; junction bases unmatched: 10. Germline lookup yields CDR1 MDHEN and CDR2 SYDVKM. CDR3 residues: CASVRLAGWTGELFF. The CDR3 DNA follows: TGTGCCAGCGTAAGGCTAGCGGGCTGGACCGGGGAGCTGTTTTTT.

CDR3 in amino acids: CASTLAQGGNTEAFF. CDR3 DNA: TGTGCCAGCACCCTAGCCCAGGGTGGGAACACTGAAGCTTTCTTT. The chain uses TRBV25-1 and TRBJ1-1, with D maybe TRBD1 (5 bases). In germline, CDR1 is MGHDK, CDR2 SYGVNS. The length of the CDR3 is 15 residues. The V and J ends lost 7 bases and 1 base respectively, with 16 bases between them.

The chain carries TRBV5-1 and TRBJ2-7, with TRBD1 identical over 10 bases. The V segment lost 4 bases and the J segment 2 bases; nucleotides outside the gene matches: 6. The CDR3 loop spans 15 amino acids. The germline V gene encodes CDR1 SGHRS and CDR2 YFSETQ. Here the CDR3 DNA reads TGCGCCAGCAGCGGGACAGGGGCCGGACCCTACGAGCAGTACTTC. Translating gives CASSGTGAGPYEQYF.